A selection of T cell receptor beta chains follows, all from one sample in a study of cytomegalovirus exposure and HLA in healthy donors. The data were produced by immunoSEQ multiplex PCR, yet TCRdb's version contains in-frame clones alone and is incomplete. In all, the sample yields about 140,000 clones. Material: PBMCs. The origin of the receptors is a male donor in good health and CMV-seronegative. Both conserved end residues are part of each CDR3. The D gene is left open where the match is weak.

J gene: TRBJ1-5; V gene: TRBV6-1; D gene: .; CDR3 length: 14; CDR3 protein: CASSIQGGNQPQHF; CDR3 DNA: TGTGCCAGCAGTATACAGGGTGGAAATCAGCCCCAGCATTTT
J gene: TRBJ2-7; V gene: TRBV6-5; D gene: TRBD1; CDR3 length: 14; CDR3 protein: CASSPGQGAGEQYF; CDR3 DNA: TGTGCCAGCAGTCCCGGACAGGGGGCGGGCGAGCAGTACTTC
J gene: TRBJ2-3; V gene: TRBV7-9; D gene: TRBD1; CDR3 length: 16; CDR3 protein: CASSGGTGSHTDTQYF; CDR3 DNA: TGTGCCAGCAGCGGGGGGACAGGGTCACACACAGATACGCAGTATTTT
J gene: TRBJ1-1; V gene: TRBV9; D gene: TRBD1; CDR3 length: 14; CDR3 protein: CASSVVGGETEAFF; CDR3 DNA: TGTGCCAGCAGCGTAGTAGGGGGCGAGACTGAAGCTTTCTTT
J gene: TRBJ2-1; V gene: TRBV5-1; D gene: .; CDR3 length: 15; CDR3 protein: CASSLGTFGYNEQFF; CDR3 DNA: TGCGCCAGCAGCTTGGGGACATTCGGGTACAATGAGCAGTTCTTC
J gene: TRBJ2-6; V gene: TRBV5-1; D gene: .; CDR3 length: 16; CDR3 protein: CASSLEAGPGANVLTF; CDR3 DNA: TGCGCCAGCAGCTTGGAGGCAGGGCCTGGGGCCAACGTCCTGACTTTC
J gene: TRBJ2-7; V gene: TRBV7-2; D gene: .; CDR3 length: 13; CDR3 protein: CASSERLAYEQYF; CDR3 DNA: TGTGCCAGCAGCGAAAGACTAGCCTACGAGCAGTACTTC
J gene: TRBJ2-7; V gene: TRBV4-2; D gene: TRBD2; CDR3 length: 15; CDR3 protein: CASSHSASGAYEQYF; CDR3 DNA: TGTGCCAGCAGCCATTCCGCTAGCGGGGCCTACGAGCAGTACTTC
J gene: TRBJ1-2; V gene: TRBV7-9; D gene: TRBD1; CDR3 length: 14; CDR3 protein: CASSPTGQKYGYTF; CDR3 DNA: TGTGCCAGCAGCCCCACGGGACAGAAGTATGGCTACACCTTC
J gene: TRBJ1-1; V gene: TRBV7-2; D gene: .; CDR3 length: 16; CDR3 protein: CASSLEGGALGTEAFF; CDR3 DNA: TGTGCCAGCAGCTTAGAAGGTGGGGCGTTAGGCACTGAAGCTTTCTTT
J gene: TRBJ1-1; V gene: TRBV27; D gene: .; CDR3 length: 15; CDR3 protein: CASGNPAQSNTEAFF; CDR3 DNA: TGTGCCAGCGGTAACCCGGCACAGTCGAACACTGAAGCTTTCTTT
J gene: TRBJ1-2; V gene: TRBV30; D gene: .; CDR3 length: 14; CDR3 protein: CAWSVAGANYGYTF; CDR3 DNA: TGTGCCTGGAGTGTGGCAGGGGCAAACTATGGCTACACCTTC
J gene: TRBJ2-5; V gene: TRBV6-6; D gene: .; CDR3 length: 14; CDR3 protein: CASRSAGWQETQYF; CDR3 DNA: TGTGCCAGCAGGTCCGCAGGATGGCAAGAGACCCAGTACTTC
J gene: TRBJ1-1; V gene: TRBV19; D gene: .; CDR3 length: 14; CDR3 protein: CASSIYSRVDEAFF; CDR3 DNA: TGTGCCAGTAGTATTTATAGCAGGGTCGATGAAGCTTTCTTT
J gene: TRBJ2-5; V gene: TRBV18; D gene: TRBD1; CDR3 length: 14; CDR3 protein: CASSPRRGRETQYF; CDR3 DNA: TGTGCCAGCTCACCACGCAGGGGGCGAGAGACCCAGTACTTC
J gene: TRBJ1-5; V gene: TRBV9; D gene: .; CDR3 length: 15; CDR3 protein: CASSAGGGAGQPQHF; CDR3 DNA: TGTGCCAGCAGCGCGGGGGGAGGGGCAGGACAGCCCCAGCATTTT
J gene: TRBJ1-2; V gene: TRBV6-5; D gene: .; CDR3 length: 14; CDR3 protein: CASSYSPRDYGYTF; CDR3 DNA: TGTGCCAGCAGTTACTCGCCCAGGGACTATGGCTACACCTTC
J gene: TRBJ2-7; V gene: TRBV7-2; D gene: TRBD1; CDR3 length: 15; CDR3 protein: CASSSAWDRGWEQYF; CDR3 DNA: TGTGCCAGCAGCTCTGCCTGGGACAGGGGCTGGGAGCAGTACTTC
J gene: TRBJ1-1; V gene: TRBV11-2; D gene: TRBD1; CDR3 length: 13; CDR3 protein: CASSTRQGTEAFF; CDR3 DNA: TGTGCCAGCAGCACCCGACAGGGAACTGAAGCTTTCTTT
J gene: TRBJ2-3; V gene: TRBV5-1; D gene: .; CDR3 length: 17; CDR3 protein: CASSPASGGKGTDTQYF; CDR3 DNA: TGCGCCAGCAGCCCCGCGTCCGGCGGGAAAGGCACAGATACGCAGTATTTT
J gene: TRBJ1-2; V gene: TRBV5-1; D gene: TRBD1; CDR3 length: 15; CDR3 protein: CASSLATTGGNGYTF; CDR3 DNA: TGCGCCAGCAGCTTGGCCACGACAGGGGGCAATGGCTACACCTTC
J gene: TRBJ2-7; V gene: TRBV11-2; D gene: TRBD2; CDR3 length: 15; CDR3 protein: CASSPGTSGLWEQYF; CDR3 DNA: TGTGCCAGCAGCCCCGGGACTAGCGGGTTGTGGGAGCAGTACTTC
J gene: TRBJ1-1; V gene: TRBV6-5; D gene: .; CDR3 length: 14; CDR3 protein: CASSYAGSNTEAFF; CDR3 DNA: TGTGCCAGCAGTTACGCAGGGTCTAACACTGAAGCTTTCTTT
J gene: TRBJ2-7; V gene: TRBV7-8; D gene: TRBD2; CDR3 length: 18; CDR3 protein: CASTPAWGLAGKVDEQYF; CDR3 DNA: TGTGCCAGCACCCCCGCCTGGGGACTAGCGGGAAAGGTAGACGAGCAGTACTTC
J gene: TRBJ1-4; V gene: TRBV18; D gene: .; CDR3 length: 13; CDR3 protein: CASSPRDFGELFF; CDR3 DNA: TGTGCCAGCTCACCGCGGGACTTTGGGGAACTGTTTTTT
J gene: TRBJ1-1; V gene: TRBV29-1; D gene: .; CDR3 length: 15; CDR3 protein: CSVEDPTGPNTEAFF; CDR3 DNA: TGCAGCGTTGAAGATCCTACGGGTCCGAACACTGAAGCTTTCTTT
J gene: TRBJ2-7; V gene: TRBV18; D gene: TRBD2; CDR3 length: 15; CDR3 protein: CASSPPLAGAYEQYF; CDR3 DNA: TGTGCCAGCTCACCACCTCTGGCGGGAGCCTACGAGCAGTACTTC
J gene: TRBJ2-1; V gene: TRBV19; D gene: .; CDR3 length: 15; CDR3 protein: CASSIMAGNYNEQFF; CDR3 DNA: TGTGCCAGTAGTATAATGGCGGGGAACTACAATGAGCAGTTCTTC
J gene: TRBJ2-7; V gene: TRBV7-9; D gene: TRBD2; CDR3 length: 15; CDR3 protein: CASSSTSGRANEQYF; CDR3 DNA: TGTGCCAGCAGCTCGACTAGCGGGAGGGCAAACGAGCAGTACTTC
J gene: TRBJ1-1; V gene: TRBV25-1; D gene: TRBD1; CDR3 length: 17; CDR3 protein: CASSGTGQGRFNTEAFF; CDR3 DNA: TGTGCCAGCAGTGGGACGGGACAGGGGCGCTTCAACACTGAAGCTTTCTTT
J gene: TRBJ2-6; V gene: TRBV19; D gene: .; CDR3 length: 15; CDR3 protein: CAAWDGSSGANVLTF; CDR3 DNA: TGTGCCGCTTGGGACGGGAGCTCTGGGGCCAACGTCCTGACTTTC
J gene: TRBJ1-5; V gene: TRBV6-5; D gene: TRBD1; CDR3 length: 15; CDR3 protein: CATKPGQRVGQPQHF; CDR3 DNA: TGTGCCACCAAACCGGGACAGAGGGTTGGTCAGCCCCAGCATTTT
J gene: TRBJ1-1; V gene: TRBV7-6; D gene: TRBD1; CDR3 length: 15; CDR3 protein: CASRRHRGESTEAFF; CDR3 DNA: TGTGCCAGCAGGCGGCACAGGGGGGAGAGTACTGAAGCTTTCTTT
J gene: TRBJ1-1; V gene: TRBV5-8; D gene: .; CDR3 length: 14; CDR3 protein: CASSLWGGNTEAFF; CDR3 DNA: TGTGCCAGCAGCCTCTGGGGGGGCAACACTGAAGCTTTCTTT
J gene: TRBJ1-2; V gene: TRBV7-9; D gene: TRBD1; CDR3 length: 16; CDR3 protein: CASSSSGQERSYGYTF; CDR3 DNA: TGTGCCAGCAGCTCCTCAGGACAGGAGAGAAGCTATGGCTACACCTTC
J gene: TRBJ1-2; V gene: TRBV5-1; D gene: .; CDR3 length: 14; CDR3 protein: CASSLEGGIYGYTF; CDR3 DNA: TGCGCCAGCAGCTTGGAGGGAGGTATTTATGGCTACACCTTC
J gene: TRBJ1-5; V gene: TRBV18; D gene: TRBD1; CDR3 length: 15; CDR3 protein: CASSSGQFSNQPQHF; CDR3 DNA: TGTGCCAGCTCATCGGGACAGTTTAGCAATCAGCCCCAGCATTTT
J gene: TRBJ2-1; V gene: TRBV15; D gene: .; CDR3 length: 16; CDR3 protein: CATSRDRTASGVAQFF; CDR3 DNA: TGTGCCACCAGCAGAGATCGGACAGCCTCGGGTGTGGCGCAGTTCTTC
J gene: TRBJ2-7; V gene: TRBV14; D gene: .; CDR3 length: 13; CDR3 protein: CASSQDRDYEQYF; CDR3 DNA: TGTGCCAGCAGCCAAGATCGGGACTACGAGCAGTACTTC
J gene: TRBJ2-2; V gene: TRBV4-3; D gene: .; CDR3 length: 18; CDR3 protein: CASSQDTGLRANTGELFF; CDR3 DNA: TGCGCCAGCAGCCAAGATACTGGACTTAGAGCGAACACCGGGGAGCTGTTTTTT
J gene: TRBJ2-1; V gene: TRBV5-1; D gene: .; CDR3 length: 16; CDR3 protein: CASSLAIGSSYNEQFF; CDR3 DNA: TGCGCCAGCAGCTTGGCTATTGGGAGCTCCTACAATGAGCAGTTCTTC
J gene: TRBJ2-1; V gene: TRBV7-9; D gene: .; CDR3 length: 14; CDR3 protein: CASSPTGSLSEQFF; CDR3 DNA: TGTGCCAGCAGCCCCACGGGTTCCCTGAGTGAGCAGTTCTTC
J gene: TRBJ1-2; V gene: TRBV7-2; D gene: .; CDR3 length: 14; CDR3 protein: CASSFGYQVDGYTF; CDR3 DNA: TGTGCCAGCAGCTTCGGCTACCAGGTGGATGGCTACACCTTC
J gene: TRBJ1-2; V gene: TRBV14; D gene: .; CDR3 length: 14; CDR3 protein: CASSQAGKVYGYTF; CDR3 DNA: TGTGCCAGCAGCCAAGCAGGGAAAGTCTATGGCTACACCTTC
J gene: TRBJ2-5; V gene: TRBV30; D gene: .; CDR3 length: 14; CDR3 protein: CAWTREGVQETQYF; CDR3 DNA: TGTGCCTGGACCAGAGAAGGGGTCCAAGAGACCCAGTACTTC
J gene: TRBJ1-3; V gene: TRBV7-7; D gene: .; CDR3 length: 15; CDR3 protein: CASSPTQGTGNTIYF; CDR3 DNA: TGTGCCAGCAGCCCCACACAGGGCACTGGAAACACCATATATTTT